This T cell receptor (beta chain) stems from a study of blood T cell repertoires in COVID-19 (TCRdb year 2020). In the study overall: The collaborator samples originated in the United States, Italy and Spain and spanned the acute and convalescent phases of COVID-19. The material from the prospective study consisted of cDNA or gDNA derived from T cells, B-cell-depleted T cells, or PBMCs. The dataset comprised deeply sampled blood TCRbeta repertoires from subjects exposed to, actively infected with, or recovered from COVID-19. The repertoires were released in a freely available public database meant as a resource for research on the immune response to SARS-CoV-2. Samples came from the ongoing ImmuneRACE study (first 160 participants) plus 1,254 subjects from 6 global collaborators. The sample metadata nearly always contained a de-identified subject ID, COVID-19 status, age in years and sex. Where available, HLA class I and class II types were taken from metadata supplied by the sample provider and were not determined by assay-based typing.

CDR1 and CDR2 were assigned from the germline V gene as SNHLY and FYNNEI. The germline V and J ends show losses of 8 bases and 6 bases respectively, and no gene match explains 13 bases of the junction. Counted from cysteine to phenylalanine, this CDR3 has 15 amino acids. Only the CDR3 DNA stays, 45 bases, in frame from base 1. With respect to this clone: Its specific antigen is unknown. No base quality values were provided; no much bigger clone lies one nucleotide off.

At one collaborating source in Seattle, patients were enrolled during active infection and were followed longitudinally through the course of disease. Each collaborating institution followed its own protocols to collect whole blood in K2EDTA tubes. For TCRbeta analysis, collaborators shipped samples as frozen whole blood, isolated PBMCs, or DNA extracted from either of those sample types. What the authors observed across the whole study: The amount of clinical and demographic metadata varied by source and participant and was provided uncurated.

The immunoSEQ Assay, a bias-controlled multiplex PCR, was used to amplify TCRbeta CDR3 regions from genomic DNA. For the original study's pipeline: The number of nucleated cells in each sample was estimated by amplification of reference gene primers within the assay. To quantify the absolute abundance of each unique TCRbeta CDR3 rearrangement, sequence reads were collapsed and filtered. For each sample, productive Simpson clonality was calculated as the square root of Simpson's diversity index over productive rearrangements. TCRdb stores this immuneACCESS table with in-frame sequences only. Part of the clones is absent; in the studies checked, under half of the shortfall reflects unresolved V genes, and no reason is known for the rest. V, J and clone size reflect that table, while D and trimming were determined from the DNA. Present in this sample are 35,000 to 40,000 clones, 80% to 90% of which were seen just once. About 1.5% of the sample is held by the ten biggest clonotypes.

Sequencing was performed on peripheral blood. The sequence joins TRBV2 to TRBJ2-1; TRBD2 aligns with 7 central bases. The sequence derives from a man aged 55 to 70 with COVID-19, enrolled during active disease. CDR3 sequence: CASGEGLLSVNEQFF. In nucleotide form, the sequence is TGTGCCAGCGGGGAGGGACTCCTTAGTGTCAATGAGCAGTTCTTC.